The 26 T cell receptor beta chains below were found in one sample sequenced in a study of neurological immune-mediated disorders. TCRdb reanalysed the 5' RACE reads using MiXCR and keeps one entry per CDR3 protein. In the table there are some 60,000 distinct CDR3 sequences, 2% to 3% of which are singletons. The specimen was PBMCs. Every receptor here comes from a man aged 45-65 years with multiple sclerosis.

This clonotype was counted many times. The CDR3 sequence is CASSLGPASGNTIYF. The CDR3 DNA is TGTGCCAGCAGCTTAGGTCCGGCCTCTGGAAACACCATATATTTT. The chain recombines TRBV7-9 with TRBJ1-3; D uncertain. CDR3 length: 15 residues. Trimming took 1 base from V and 0 from J, leaving 7 bases between them. Germline loops: CDR1 SEHNR, CDR2 FQNEAQ (reference sequence).

This clonotype was seen repeatedly, ten times or more. V is TRBV9 and J is TRBJ2-6; D may be TRBD2 (6 bases). This CDR3 is 16 amino acids long. V dropped 4 bases and J dropped 3 bases, with 14 bases sitting between them. The germline V gene encodes CDR1 SGDLS and CDR2 YYNGEE. The CDR3 DNA follows: TGTGCCAGCAGCCCCGGAGGAGGGGTTGGGGCCAACGTCCTGACTTTC. Translation gives CASSPGGGVGANVLTF. Together with reference TRBV9 and TRBJ2-6, the CDR3 gives the full variable domain: DSGVTQTPKHLITATGQRVTLRCSPRSGDLSVYWYQQSLDQGLQFLIQYYNGEERAKGNILERFSAQQFPDLHSELNLSSLELGDSALYFCASSPGGGVGANVLTFGAGSRLTVL.

This clonotype was detected ten times or more. The chain uses TRBV6-2 or TRBV6-3 and TRBJ1-5; D unresolved. The CDR3 consists of 16 residues. The germline gives CDR1 MNHEY, CDR2 SVGEGT. Trimming cost V 6 bases and J 2 bases, with 17 bases left between them. The DNA for the CDR3 is TGTGCCAGCAGACTCCGGACCCTGGGTGGCAATCAGCCCCAGCATTTT. Protein product: CASRLRTLGGNQPQHF.

This clonotype showed up many times. DNA of the CDR3: TGTGCCAGCAGCGGACAGGGGAGAGGGTATGGCTACACCTTC. Its translation: CASSGQGRGYGYTF. The chain uses TRBV28 and TRBJ1-2; 9 bases agree with TRBD1. V trimming: 6 bases; J trimming: 5 bases; junction bases outside the gene matches: 7. The germline CDR1 and CDR2 sequences are MDHEN and SYDVKM. The CDR3 sequence is 14 residues long.

This clonotype occurred many times. V usage is TRBV5-1 and J usage is TRBJ1-1; D unresolved. V was shortened by 0 bases and J by 0 bases, with 6 bases between the two germline ends. CDR3 length: 14 residues. CDR1 SGHRS and CDR2 YFSETQ come from the germline V gene. DNA of the CDR3: TGCGCCAGCAGCTTGGAGGGTGTGAACACTGAAGCTTTCTTT. It translates to CASSLEGVNTEAFF.

This clonotype was found many times. The chain recombines TRBV12-3 or TRBV12-4 with TRBJ1-1, with D unresolved. There are 14 residues in the CDR3. V dropped 2 bases and J dropped 6 bases, with 13 bases sitting between them. This CDR3 reads CASSLSPVLPEAFF. In DNA, the CDR3 is TGTGCCAGCAGTTTATCCCCCGTGTTGCCTGAAGCTTTCTTT.

This clonotype has at least ten counts. J is TRBJ2-3 and V is TRBV7-2; possibly TRBD1 for D (5 bases). There are 12 residues in the CDR3. Trimming pared 4 bases from V and 6 bases from J, leaving 8 bases between. The V gene's germline CDR1 is SGHTA and CDR2 FQGNSA. CDR3: CASSYHRDTQYF. The CDR3, as DNA: TGTGCCAGCAGCTACCACAGGGATACGCAGTATTTT.

This clonotype was recorded many times. The rearrangement links TRBV20-1 to TRBJ1-5, with D maybe TRBD1 (5 bases). Trimming pared 0 bases from V and 4 bases from J, leaving 13 bases between. This CDR3 has 15 amino acids. The germline V gene encodes CDR1 DFQATT and CDR2 SNEGSKA (reference sequence). The CDR3 here is CSARDGGRVNQPQHF. CDR3 nucleotides: TGCAGTGCTAGAGACGGGGGTAGGGTTAATCAGCCCCAGCATTTT.

This clonotype came up many times. The V call is TRBV28, the J call TRBJ1-2; 9 nucleotides match TRBD1. This CDR3 contains 16 residues. Germline CDR1 MDHEN, CDR2 SYDVKM. Trimming at V came to 6 bases and at J to 4 bases, leaving 12 bases not matched to a gene. The CDR3 DNA sequence: TGTGCCAGCAGCGGAACCGGGACAGGGCACCTCTATGGCTACACCTTC. Translating gives CASSGTGTGHLYGYTF.

There are many counts of this clonotype. This chain links TRBV7-2 with TRBJ2-7, with TRBD1 matching 9 bases. V was clipped by 3 bases and J by 4 bases; unmatched bases: 1. Germline CDR1 reads SGHTA; CDR2 reads FQGNSA. The CDR3 has 13 residues. Here the CDR3 reads CASSLDRGYEQYF. The CDR3 DNA reads TGTGCCAGCAGCTTGGACAGGGGATACGAGCAGTACTTC.

This clonotype came up a few times. The rearrangement joins TRBV20-1 to TRBJ2-2, with D perhaps TRBD2 (5 bases). Germline values: CDR1 DFQATT, CDR2 SNEGSKA (reference sequence). V lost 7 bases to trimming and J lost 2 bases, with 11 bases between them. This CDR3 spans 13 amino acids. CDR3 amino acids: CSVLRENTGELFF. In nucleotides, the CDR3 is TGCAGTGTCCTCCGGGAAAACACCGGGGAGCTGTTTTTT.

This clonotype was seen at least ten times. V usage is TRBV5-5 and J usage is TRBJ2-5; 9 positions agree with TRBD2. The CDR3 runs to 15 residues. Trimming at V came to 2 bases and at J to 4 bases, leaving 6 bases not matched to a gene. The germline gives CDR1 SGHKS, CDR2 YYEKEE (reference sequence). CDR3 coding DNA: TGTGCCAGCAGCTTAGGTAGTAGCGGGGGAGAGACCCAGTACTTC. Protein: CASSLGSSGGETQYF.

This clonotype has ten or more counts. V usage is TRBV5-6 and J usage is TRBJ2-1, with D possibly matching TRBD2 (5 bases). Trimming pared 4 bases from V and 5 bases from J, leaving 16 bases between. From germline, CDR1 is SGHDT and CDR2 YYEEEE. The CDR3 is made up of 15 amino acids. CDR3 in amino acids: CASSEGLGVNNEQFF. The CDR3 region has the DNA TGTGCCAGCAGCGAAGGACTCGGCGTGAACAATGAGCAGTTCTTC.

This clonotype was picked up many times. The rearrangement joins TRBV5-1 to TRBJ2-1, with a weak D call TRBD1 (5 bases). V lost 2 bases, J lost 0 bases, and 9 bases lay in between. CDR3 length: 15 residues. CDR1 SGHRS and CDR2 YFSETQ come from the germline V gene. The CDR3 coding sequence is TGCGCCAGCAGCTTAGTACAGGACTCCTACAATGAGCAGTTCTTC. This gives the protein CASSLVQDSYNEQFF.

There are many counts of this clonotype. This chain uses TRBV20-1 with TRBJ2-1; 8 bases agree with TRBD1. Germline V lookup: CDR1 DFQATT, CDR2 SNEGSKA (reference sequence). V lost 1 base and J lost 5; bases outside the gene matches: 1. The CDR3 is made up of 13 amino acids. The CDR3 protein is CSARVGQDNEQFF. The DNA of the CDR3 is TGCAGTGCTAGAGTGGGACAGGACAATGAGCAGTTCTTC.

This clonotype was seen a handful of times. A much larger clonotype is one base distant, so this may be a read error. This rearrangement joins TRBV12-3 or TRBV12-4 to TRBJ2-3; maybe TRBD2 (5 bases). The CDR3 is made up of 13 amino acids. The CDR3 DNA reads as TGTGCCAGCACCCCGGGAATTACAGATAAGCAGTATTTT. Protein sequence: CASTPGITDKQYF.

This clonotype came up many times. The V call is TRBV6-2 or TRBV6-3, the J call TRBJ2-1, with 12 positions matching TRBD2. The CDR3 spans 20 residues. Looked up from germline, CDR1 is MNHEY and CDR2 is SVGEGT. The junction had 15 bases not matched to a gene; V was cut back by 0 bases and J by 6 bases. The DNA of the CDR3 is TGTGCCAGCAGTTACTCGAGAGGGACTAGCGGGCGCCTAAGGGGCAATGAGCAGTTCTTC. It is translated as CASSYSRGTSGRLRGNEQFF.

This clonotype was recorded many times. This chain connects TRBV18 to TRBJ1-2; TRBD1 matches at 7 bases. The V and J ends lost 8 bases and 3 bases, in that order; junction bases with no gene match: 9. CDR3 size: 14 residues. Germline CDR1 reads KGHSH; CDR2 reads LQKENI. CDR3 in amino acids: CASTRQGWDYGYTF. CDR3 nucleotide sequence: TGTGCCAGCACTCGACAGGGTTGGGACTATGGCTACACCTTC.

Comments on this clonotype: This sequence may be a read error, since a much larger clone differs from it by one base. Since no conserved phenylalanine or tryptophan closes the CDR3, a read error is the likely cause. The chain uses TRBV5-1 and TRBJ2-3; D gene unclear. The CDR3 is 14 amino acids. Germline V lookup: CDR1 SGHRS, CDR2 YFSETQ. Trimming pared 4 bases from V and 6 bases from J, leaving 15 bases between. The CDR3 loop is CASSLVGTGDTQYV. CDR3 coding DNA: TGCGCCAGCAGCCTGGTTGGCACCGGGGATACGCAGTATGTT.

This clonotype was counted ten times or more. This rearrangement joins TRBV30 to TRBJ2-3; no firm D call. The germline V gene encodes CDR1 GTSNPN and CDR2 SVGIG (reference sequence). V was pared by 2 bases and J by 0 bases, with 6 bases between. The CDR3 is 13 amino acids. The CDR3 reads CAWSRYSTDTQYF. The CDR3 DNA reads as TGTGCCTGGAGTCGTTATAGCACAGATACGCAGTATTTT.

This clonotype was picked up many times. The chain combines TRBV5-1 with TRBJ2-3; TRBD1 aligns across 7 bases. Germline assignment: CDR1 SGHRS and CDR2 YFSETQ. The CDR3 covers 14 residues. With V trimmed by 3 bases and J by 5 bases, 6 bases remained unmatched. CDR3 bases: TGCGCCAGCAGCTCGGACAGGACCGAAGATACGCAGTATTTT. Its protein is CASSSDRTEDTQYF.

This clonotype has a count of ten or more. This chain joins TRBV6-5 and TRBJ2-5, with D tentatively TRBD1 or TRBD2 (5 bases each). Germline lookup yields CDR1 MNHEY and CDR2 SVGAGI. The CDR3 is 13 residues long. Between the trimmed V and J ends, which lost 2 bases and 4 bases, there was a span of 8 bases. The CDR3 coding sequence is TGTGCCAGCAGTTACGAGGGACGAGAGACCCAGTACTTC. Residues: CASSYEGRETQYF.

This clonotype was observed at least ten times. This chain uses TRBV7-6 with TRBJ2-2; D unclear. Germline V gene data show CDR1 as SGHVS and CDR2 as FNYEAQ. CDR3 length: 18 amino acids. With 1 base removed from V and 1 base from J, the gap between germline ends came to 16 bases. CDR3 residues: CASSLGGLDWENTGELFF. The CDR3 nucleotides are TGTGCCAGCAGCTTAGGTGGTCTCGATTGGGAGAACACCGGGGAGCTGTTTTTT.

This clonotype has ten or more counts. This chain connects TRBV5-1 to TRBJ2-3; the D gene is possibly TRBD2 (6 bases). This CDR3 is built from 14 residues. V shed 6 bases and J shed 0 bases, with 11 bases lying between them. CDR1 and CDR2 from the germline V gene are SGHRS and YFSETQ. Written as DNA, the CDR3 is TGCGCCAGCAAAAAAGGGACTAGCACAGATACGCAGTATTTT. This gives the protein CASKKGTSTDTQYF.

This clonotype was detected ten times or more. This chain uses TRBV29-1 with TRBJ2-1; 8 bases fit TRBD2. The CDR3 has 12 residues. J lost 10 bases, V lost 4 bases, and 6 bases had no gene match. Germline values: CDR1 SQVTM, CDR2 ANQGSEA. DNA of the CDR3: TGCAGCGTTGTTCCTAGCGGGTGGGAGCAGTTCTTC. Protein product: CSVVPSGWEQFF.

At least ten counts were recorded for this clonotype. V usage is TRBV7-2 and J usage is TRBJ2-7; D may be TRBD1 (5 bases). This CDR3 comprises 15 residues. The germline V gene encodes CDR1 SGHTA and CDR2 FQGNSA. V lost 5 bases and J 1 base, leaving 15 bases between the germline ends. CDR3 loop: CASSPLPGSSYEQYF. The CDR3 DNA reads TGTGCCAGCAGCCCTCTTCCAGGGTCGTCCTACGAGCAGTACTTC.